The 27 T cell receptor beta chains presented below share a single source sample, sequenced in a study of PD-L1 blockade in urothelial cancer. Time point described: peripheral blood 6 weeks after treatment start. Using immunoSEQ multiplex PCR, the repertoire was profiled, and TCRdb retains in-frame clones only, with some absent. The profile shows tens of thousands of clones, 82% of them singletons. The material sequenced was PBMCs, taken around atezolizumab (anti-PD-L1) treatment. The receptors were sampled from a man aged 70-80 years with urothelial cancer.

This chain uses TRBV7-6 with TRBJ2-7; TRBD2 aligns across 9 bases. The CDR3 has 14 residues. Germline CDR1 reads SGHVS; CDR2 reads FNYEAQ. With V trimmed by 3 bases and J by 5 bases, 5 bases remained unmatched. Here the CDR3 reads CASSFLREGHEQYF. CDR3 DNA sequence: TGTGCCAGCAGCTTTCTGCGGGAGGGCCACGAGCAGTACTTC. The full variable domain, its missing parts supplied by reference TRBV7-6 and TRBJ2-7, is GAGVSQSPRYKVTKRGQDVALRCDPISGHVSLYWYRQALGQGPEFLTYFNYEAQQDKSGLPNDRFSAERPEGSISTLTIQRTEQRDSAMYRCASSFLREGHEQYFGPGTRLTVT.

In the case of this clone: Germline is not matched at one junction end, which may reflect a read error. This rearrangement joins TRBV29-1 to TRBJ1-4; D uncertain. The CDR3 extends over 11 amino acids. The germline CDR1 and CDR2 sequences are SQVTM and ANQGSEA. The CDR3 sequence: CSVEDEEKLFF. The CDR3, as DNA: TGCAGCGTAGAAGACGAGGAAAAACTGTTTTTT.

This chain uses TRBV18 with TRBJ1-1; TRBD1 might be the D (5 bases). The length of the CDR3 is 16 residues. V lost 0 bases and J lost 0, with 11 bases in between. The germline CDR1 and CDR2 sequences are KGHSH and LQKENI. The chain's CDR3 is CASSPPGEVLNTEAFF. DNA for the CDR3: TGTGCCAGCTCACCACCAGGGGAGGTTTTGAACACTGAAGCTTTCTTT.

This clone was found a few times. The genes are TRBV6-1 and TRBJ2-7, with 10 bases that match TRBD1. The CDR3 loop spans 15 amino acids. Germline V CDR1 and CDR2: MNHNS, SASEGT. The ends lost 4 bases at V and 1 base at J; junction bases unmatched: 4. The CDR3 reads CASSGRTGGSYEQYF. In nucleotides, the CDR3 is TGTGCCAGCAGTGGTCGGACAGGGGGGTCCTACGAGCAGTACTTC.

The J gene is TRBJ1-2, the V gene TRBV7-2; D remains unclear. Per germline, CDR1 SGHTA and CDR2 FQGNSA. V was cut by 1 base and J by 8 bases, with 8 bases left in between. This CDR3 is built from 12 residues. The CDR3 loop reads CASSLGFRGYTF. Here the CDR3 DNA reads TGTGCCAGCAGCTTAGGGTTTCGGGGCTACACCTTC.

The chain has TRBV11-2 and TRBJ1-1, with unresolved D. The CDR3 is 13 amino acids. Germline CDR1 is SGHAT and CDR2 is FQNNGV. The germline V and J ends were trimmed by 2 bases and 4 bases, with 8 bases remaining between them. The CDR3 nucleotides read TGTGCCAGCAGCTTAAATCTCCCCACTGAAGCTTTCTTT. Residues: CASSLNLPTEAFF.

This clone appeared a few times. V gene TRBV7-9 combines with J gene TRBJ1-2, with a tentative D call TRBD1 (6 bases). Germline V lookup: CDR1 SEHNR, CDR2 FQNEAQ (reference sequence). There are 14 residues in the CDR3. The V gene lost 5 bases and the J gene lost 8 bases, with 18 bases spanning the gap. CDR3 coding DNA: TGTGCCAGCAGCCCGCGGTTGGGGGCGCGAGGCTACACCTTC. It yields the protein CASSPRLGARGYTF.

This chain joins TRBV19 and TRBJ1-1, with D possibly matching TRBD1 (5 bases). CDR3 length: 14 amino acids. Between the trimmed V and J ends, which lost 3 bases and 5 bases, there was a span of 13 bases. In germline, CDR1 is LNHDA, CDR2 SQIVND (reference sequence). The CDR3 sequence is CASSISGGMTEAFF. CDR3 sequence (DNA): TGTGCCAGTAGTATTAGCGGGGGAATGACTGAAGCTTTCTTT.

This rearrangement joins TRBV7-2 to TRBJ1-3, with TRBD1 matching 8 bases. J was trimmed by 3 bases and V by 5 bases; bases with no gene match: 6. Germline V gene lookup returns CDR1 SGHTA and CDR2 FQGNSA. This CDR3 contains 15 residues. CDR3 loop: CASSTLTGVGNTIYF. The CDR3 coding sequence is TGTGCCAGCAGCACTCTGACAGGGGTTGGAAACACCATATATTTT. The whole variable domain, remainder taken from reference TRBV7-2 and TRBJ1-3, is GAGVSQSPSNKVTEKGKDVELRCDPISGHTALYWYRQSLGQGLEFLIYFQGNSAPDKSGLPSDRFSAERTGGSVSTLTIQRTQQEDSAVYLCASSTLTGVGNTIYFGEGSWLTVV.

CDR3 in DNA: TGCGCCAGCAGCCAAGATGGGACCCCGGGAGGGACTGAAGCTTTCTTT. It encodes CASSQDGTPGGTEAFF. The genes are TRBV4-1 and TRBJ1-1, with a tentative D call TRBD1 (5 bases). CDR1 MGHRA and CDR2 YSYEKL come from the germline V gene. CDR3 length equals 16 residues. Trimming took 0 bases from V and 5 from J, leaving 16 bases between them.

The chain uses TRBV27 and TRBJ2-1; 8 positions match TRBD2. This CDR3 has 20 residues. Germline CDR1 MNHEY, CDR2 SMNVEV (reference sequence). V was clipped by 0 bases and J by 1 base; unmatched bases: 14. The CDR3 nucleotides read TGTGCCAGCAGTTTATCTTATCTCCGCGGGAGGCTATCTTCCTACAATGAGCAGTTCTTC. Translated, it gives CASSLSYLRGRLSSYNEQFF.

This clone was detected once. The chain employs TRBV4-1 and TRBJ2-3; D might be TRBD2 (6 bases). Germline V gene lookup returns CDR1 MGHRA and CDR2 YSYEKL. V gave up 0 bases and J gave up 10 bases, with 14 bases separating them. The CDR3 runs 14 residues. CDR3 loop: CASSQDIPRDSQYF. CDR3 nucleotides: TGCGCCAGCAGCCAAGACATCCCTAGGGACTCGCAGTATTTT.

This CDR3 reads CASSEGTGDTEAFF. The DNA for the CDR3 is TGTGCCAGCAGTGAGGGGACTGGAGACACTGAAGCTTTCTTT. The chain links TRBV6-1 to TRBJ1-1, with D tentatively TRBD1 (5 bases). Germline V lookup: CDR1 MNHNS, CDR2 SASEGT. V was clipped by 3 bases and J by 3 bases, with 11 bases between them. CDR3 length: 14 amino acids.

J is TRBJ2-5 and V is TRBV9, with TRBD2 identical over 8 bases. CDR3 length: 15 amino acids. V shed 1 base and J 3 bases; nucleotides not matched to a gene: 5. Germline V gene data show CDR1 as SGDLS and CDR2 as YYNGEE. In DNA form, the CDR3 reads TGTGCCAGCAGCGTAATGGCGGGAGGAGAAGAGACCCAGTACTTC. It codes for CASSVMAGGEETQYF.

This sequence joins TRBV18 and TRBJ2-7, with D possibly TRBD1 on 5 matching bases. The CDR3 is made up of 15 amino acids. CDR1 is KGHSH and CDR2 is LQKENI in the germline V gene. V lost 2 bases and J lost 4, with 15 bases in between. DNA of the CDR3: TGTGCCAGCTCACCAACCCCACAGGATCAATACGAGCAGTACTTC. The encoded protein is CASSPTPQDQYEQYF.

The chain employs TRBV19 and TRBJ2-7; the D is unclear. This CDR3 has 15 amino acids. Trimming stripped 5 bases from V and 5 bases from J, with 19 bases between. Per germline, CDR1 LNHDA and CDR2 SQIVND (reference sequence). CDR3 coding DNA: TGTGCCAGTAGTCCGACTGGAGACCGTGGCCACGAGCAGTACTTC. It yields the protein CASSPTGDRGHEQYF.

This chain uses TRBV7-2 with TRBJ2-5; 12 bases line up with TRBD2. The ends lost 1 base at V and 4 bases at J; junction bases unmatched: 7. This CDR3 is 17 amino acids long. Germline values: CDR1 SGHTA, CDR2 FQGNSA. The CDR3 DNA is TGTGCCAGCAGCTTAGTATTTCTAGCGGGAGGGTTAGAGACCCAGTACTTC. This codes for CASSLVFLAGGLETQYF.

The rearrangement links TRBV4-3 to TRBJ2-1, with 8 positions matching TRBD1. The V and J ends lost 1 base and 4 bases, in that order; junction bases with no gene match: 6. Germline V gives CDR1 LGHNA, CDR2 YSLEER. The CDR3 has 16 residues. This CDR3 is CASSQGHRGMYNEQFF. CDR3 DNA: TGCGCCAGCAGCCAAGGGCACAGGGGGATGTACAATGAGCAGTTCTTC.

CDR3 loop: CASSLGGAGNSPLHF. The CDR3 nucleotides read TGCGCCAGCAGCTTGGGGGGCGCGGGAAATTCACCCCTCCACTTT. V is TRBV5-1 and J is TRBJ1-6, with D possibly matching TRBD1 (5 bases). CDR1 and CDR2 from the germline V gene are SGHRS and YFSETQ. The CDR3 runs to 15 residues. V lost 0 bases and J 7 bases, leaving 11 bases between the germline ends.

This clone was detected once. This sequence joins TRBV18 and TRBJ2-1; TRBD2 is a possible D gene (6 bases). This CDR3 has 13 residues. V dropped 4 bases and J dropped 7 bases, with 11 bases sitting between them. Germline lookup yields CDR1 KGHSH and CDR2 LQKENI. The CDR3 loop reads CASSRTGTNEQFF. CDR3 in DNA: TGTGCCAGCTCACGAACCGGGACTAATGAGCAGTTCTTC.

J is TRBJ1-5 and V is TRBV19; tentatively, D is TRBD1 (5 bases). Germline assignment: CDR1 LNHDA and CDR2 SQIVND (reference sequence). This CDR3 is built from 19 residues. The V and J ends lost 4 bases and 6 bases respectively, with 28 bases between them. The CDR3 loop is CASSTPSQAPARRGQPQHF. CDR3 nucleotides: TGTGCCAGTAGTACCCCCTCACAGGCCCCGGCACGGAGAGGTCAGCCCCAGCATTTT. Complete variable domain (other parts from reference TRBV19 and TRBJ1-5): DGGITQSPKYLFRKEGQNVTLSCEQNLNHDAMYWYRQDPGQGLRLIYYSQIVNDFQKGDIAEGYSVSREKKESFPLTVTSAQKNPTAFYLCASSTPSQAPARRGQPQHFGDGTRLSIL.

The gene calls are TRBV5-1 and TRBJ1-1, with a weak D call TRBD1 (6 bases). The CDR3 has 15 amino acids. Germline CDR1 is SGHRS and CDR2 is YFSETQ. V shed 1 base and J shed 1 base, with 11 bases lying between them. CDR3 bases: TGCGCCAGCAGCTTGAATGGGGGCCCGAACACTGAAGCTTTCTTT. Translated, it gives CASSLNGGPNTEAFF.

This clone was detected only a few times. CDR3 sequence reads: CASSPLRGATGELFF. The CDR3 DNA reads as TGTGCCAGCTCACCACTCAGGGGCGCCACCGGGGAGCTGTTTTTT. V gene TRBV18 combines with J gene TRBJ2-2, with a possible D match to TRBD1 (6 bases). This CDR3 is 15 amino acids long. V lost 1 base and J 4 bases, leaving 10 bases between the germline ends. CDR1 KGHSH and CDR2 LQKENI come from the germline V gene.

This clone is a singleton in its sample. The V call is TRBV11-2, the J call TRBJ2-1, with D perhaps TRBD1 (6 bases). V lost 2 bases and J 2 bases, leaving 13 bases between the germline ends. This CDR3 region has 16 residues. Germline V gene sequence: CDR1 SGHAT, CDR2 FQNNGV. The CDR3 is CASSLTLAGAYNEQFF. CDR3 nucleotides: TGTGCCAGCAGCTTAACATTGGCAGGGGCCTACAATGAGCAGTTCTTC.

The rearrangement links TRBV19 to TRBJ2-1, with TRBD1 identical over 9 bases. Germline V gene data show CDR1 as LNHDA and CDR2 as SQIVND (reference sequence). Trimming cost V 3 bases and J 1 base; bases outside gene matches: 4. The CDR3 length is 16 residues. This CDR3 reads CASSMDRGSSYNEQFF. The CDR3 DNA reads TGTGCCAGTAGTATGGACAGGGGAAGTTCCTACAATGAGCAGTTCTTC.

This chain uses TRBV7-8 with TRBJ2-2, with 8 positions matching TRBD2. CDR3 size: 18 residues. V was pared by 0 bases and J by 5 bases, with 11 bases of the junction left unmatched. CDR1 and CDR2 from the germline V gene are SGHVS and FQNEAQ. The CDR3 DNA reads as TGTGCCAGCAGCTTAGCAGGGAGGAAAGCGGGAGTAACCGGGGAGCTGTTTTTT. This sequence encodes CASSLAGRKAGVTGELFF.

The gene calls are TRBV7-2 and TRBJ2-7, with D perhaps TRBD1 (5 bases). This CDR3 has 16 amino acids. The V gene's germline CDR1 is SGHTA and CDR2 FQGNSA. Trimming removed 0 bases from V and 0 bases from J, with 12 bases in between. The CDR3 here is CASSLAAGISSYEQYF. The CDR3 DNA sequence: TGTGCCAGCAGCTTAGCGGCAGGGATAAGCTCCTACGAGCAGTACTTC.